Presented here are 5 T cell receptor beta chains from one specimen sequenced in a study of OX40 agonist ivuxolimab in advanced cancers. This table comes from immunoSEQ multiplex PCR, and its TCRdb copy is limited to in-frame clones, with some not included. The repertoire holds 120,000 or so clones, with around 93% as singletons. Sequences were derived from CD4+ or CD8+ T cells sorted from blood, sampled in a trial of the OX40 agonist ivuxolimab. Every receptor here comes from an adult with an advanced solid tumor such as melanoma, head and neck, liver or kidney cancer.

The rearrangement links TRBV27 to TRBJ2-3; tentatively, D is TRBD1 or TRBD2 (5 bases each). Germline CDR1 and CDR2: MNHEY and SMNVEV (reference sequence). The CDR3 covers 16 residues. V lost 6 bases and J lost 2, with 18 bases in between. CDR3 sequence: CASSPYGAGDTDTQYF. The CDR3 bases are TGTGCCAGCAGCCCTTACGGGGCGGGTGACACAGATACGCAGTATTTT.

The chain uses TRBV15 and TRBJ2-7; TRBD1 might be the D (6 bases). There are 15 residues in the CDR3. Germline CDR1 is LNHNV and CDR2 is YYDKDF (reference sequence). The V end lost 8 bases, the J end lost 0 bases, and 17 bases lay between the germline ends. CDR3 sequence: CATPTGKRLSYEQYF. Written as DNA, the CDR3 is TGTGCCACCCCTACAGGGAAAAGGCTCTCCTACGAGCAGTACTTC.

The chain joins TRBV28 to TRBJ1-6; D is undetermined. Per the germline V gene, CDR1 is MDHEN and CDR2 is SYDVKM. V lost 2 bases and J 8 bases, leaving 10 bases between the germline ends. The CDR3 is made up of 14 amino acids. The chain's CDR3 is CASSLERPYSPLHF. In nucleotides, the CDR3 is TGTGCCAGCAGTTTAGAGCGTCCCTATTCACCCCTCCACTTT.

V gene TRBV5-1 combines with J gene TRBJ1-1, with a tentative D call TRBD1 (5 bases). The CDR3 totals 15 residues. Germline V lookup: CDR1 SGHRS, CDR2 YFSETQ. Trimming took 0 bases from V and 6 from J, leaving 15 bases between them. The CDR3 nucleotides are TGCGCCAGCAGCTTGGATAGGGCAGGGATCGCTGAAGCTTTCTTT. Amino acid sequence: CASSLDRAGIAEAFF.

The genes are TRBV14 and TRBJ2-5, with D unclear. Germline V gene sequence: CDR1 SGHDN, CDR2 FVKESK. CDR3 size: 13 residues. V was cut by 3 bases and J by 5 bases, with 10 bases left in between. The CDR3 reads CASSHPLLETQYF. The CDR3 nucleotides are TGTGCCAGCAGCCACCCGCTCTTGGAGACCCAGTACTTC.